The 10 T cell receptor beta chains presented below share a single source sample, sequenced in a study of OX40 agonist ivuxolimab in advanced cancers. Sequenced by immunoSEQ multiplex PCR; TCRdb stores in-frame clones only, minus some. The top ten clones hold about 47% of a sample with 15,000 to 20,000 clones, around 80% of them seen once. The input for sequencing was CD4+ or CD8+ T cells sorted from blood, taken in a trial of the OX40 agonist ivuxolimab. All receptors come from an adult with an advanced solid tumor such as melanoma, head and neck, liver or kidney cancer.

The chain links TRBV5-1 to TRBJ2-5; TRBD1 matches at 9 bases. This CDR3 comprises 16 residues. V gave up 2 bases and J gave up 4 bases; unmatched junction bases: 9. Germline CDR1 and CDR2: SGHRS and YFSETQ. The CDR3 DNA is TGCGCCAGCAGCTTAGAGACAGGGGGGTTGCGAGAGACCCAGTACTTC. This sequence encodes CASSLETGGLRETQYF.

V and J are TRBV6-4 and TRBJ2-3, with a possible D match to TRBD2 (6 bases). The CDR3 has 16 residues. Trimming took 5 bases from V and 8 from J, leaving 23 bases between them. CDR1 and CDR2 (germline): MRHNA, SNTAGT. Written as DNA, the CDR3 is TGTGCCAGCAGTTACACCGCGGAGGGACCCTCGGGTACGCAGTATTTT. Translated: CASSYTAEGPSGTQYF.

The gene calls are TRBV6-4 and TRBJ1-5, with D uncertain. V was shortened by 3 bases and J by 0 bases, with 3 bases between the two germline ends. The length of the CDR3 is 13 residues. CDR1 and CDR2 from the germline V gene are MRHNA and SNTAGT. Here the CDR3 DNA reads TGTGCCAGCAGTGAAGGTAGCAATCAGCCCCAGCATTTT. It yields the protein CASSEGSNQPQHF.

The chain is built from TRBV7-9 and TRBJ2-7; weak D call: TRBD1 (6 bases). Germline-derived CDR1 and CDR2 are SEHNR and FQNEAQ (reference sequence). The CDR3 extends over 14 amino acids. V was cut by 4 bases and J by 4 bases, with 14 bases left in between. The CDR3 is CASSSQGQIYEQYF. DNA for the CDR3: TGTGCCAGCAGCTCACAAGGACAGATATACGAGCAGTACTTC. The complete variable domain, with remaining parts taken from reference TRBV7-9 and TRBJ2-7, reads DTGVSQNPRHKITKRGQNVTFRCDPISEHNRLYWYRQTLGQGPEFLTYFQNEAQLEKSRLLSDRFSAERPKGSFSTLEIQRTEQGDSAMYLCASSSQGQIYEQYFGPGTRLTVT.

CDR3 DNA sequence: TGCAGCGTTGATACTAGCGGGAGGCTCCATGAGCAGTTCTTC. This sequence encodes CSVDTSGRLHEQFF. This rearrangement joins TRBV29-1 to TRBJ2-1; TRBD2 matches 12 bases. Germline V lookup: CDR1 SQVTM, CDR2 ANQGSEA. The CDR3 runs to 14 residues. V gave up 3 bases and J gave up 8 bases; unmatched junction bases: 5.

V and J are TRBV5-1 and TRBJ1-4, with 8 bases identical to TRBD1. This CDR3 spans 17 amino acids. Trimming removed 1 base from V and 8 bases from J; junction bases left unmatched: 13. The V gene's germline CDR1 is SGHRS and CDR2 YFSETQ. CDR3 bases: TGCGCCAGCAGCTTGTCGATAATGCAGGGGGCTAGGGAAAAACTGTTTTTT. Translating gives CASSLSIMQGAREKLFF. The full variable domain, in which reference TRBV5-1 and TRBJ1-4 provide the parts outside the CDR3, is KAGVTQTPRYLIKTRGQQVTLSCSPISGHRSVSWYQQTPGQGLQFLFEYFSETQRNKGNFPGRFSGRQFSNSRSEMNVSTLELGDSALYLCASSLSIMQGAREKLFFGSGTQLSVL.

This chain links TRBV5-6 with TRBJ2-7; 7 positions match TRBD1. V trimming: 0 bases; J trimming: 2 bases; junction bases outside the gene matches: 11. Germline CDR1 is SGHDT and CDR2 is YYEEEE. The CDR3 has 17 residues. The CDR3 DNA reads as TGTGCCAGCAGCTTGGACCGCCGACAGGGTGGCACCTACGAGCAGTACTTC. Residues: CASSLDRRQGGTYEQYF.

The chain's CDR3 is CASSLEDDRHHF. The CDR3 DNA follows: TGTGCCAGCAGCTTAGAGGACGATAGGCACCACTTT. The chain carries TRBV7-9 and TRBJ1-6; D call uncertain. CDR1 and CDR2 from the germline V gene are SEHNR and FQNEAQ (reference sequence). Trimming shortened V by 1 base and J by 18 bases, and 13 bases separated the two germline ends. This CDR3 has 12 amino acids.

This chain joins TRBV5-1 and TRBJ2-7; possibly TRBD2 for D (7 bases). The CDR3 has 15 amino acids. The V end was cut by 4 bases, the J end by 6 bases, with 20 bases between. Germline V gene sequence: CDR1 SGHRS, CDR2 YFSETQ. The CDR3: CASSDMGAGDSEQYF. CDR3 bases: TGCGCCAGCAGCGACATGGGGGCGGGAGACTCCGAGCAGTACTTC.

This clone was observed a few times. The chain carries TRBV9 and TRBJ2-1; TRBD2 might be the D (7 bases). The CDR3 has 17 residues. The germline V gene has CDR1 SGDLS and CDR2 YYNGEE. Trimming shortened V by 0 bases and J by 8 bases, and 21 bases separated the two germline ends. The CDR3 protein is CASSVDIGRGLTDEQFF. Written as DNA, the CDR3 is TGTGCCAGCAGCGTAGACATTGGGCGGGGGCTTACGGATGAGCAGTTCTTC.